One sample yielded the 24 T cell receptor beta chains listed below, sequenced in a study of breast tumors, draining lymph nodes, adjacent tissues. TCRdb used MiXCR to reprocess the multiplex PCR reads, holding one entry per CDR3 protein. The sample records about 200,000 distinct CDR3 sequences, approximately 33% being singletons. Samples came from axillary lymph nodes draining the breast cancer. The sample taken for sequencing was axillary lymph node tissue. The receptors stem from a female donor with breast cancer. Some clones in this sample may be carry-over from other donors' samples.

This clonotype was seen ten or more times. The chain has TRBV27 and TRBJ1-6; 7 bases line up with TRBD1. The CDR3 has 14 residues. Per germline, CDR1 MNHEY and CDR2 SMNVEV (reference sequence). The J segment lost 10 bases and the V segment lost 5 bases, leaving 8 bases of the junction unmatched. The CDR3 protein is CASSPSDRRSPLHF. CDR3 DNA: TGTGCCAGCAGTCCCTCGGACAGGCGATCACCCCTCCACTTT.

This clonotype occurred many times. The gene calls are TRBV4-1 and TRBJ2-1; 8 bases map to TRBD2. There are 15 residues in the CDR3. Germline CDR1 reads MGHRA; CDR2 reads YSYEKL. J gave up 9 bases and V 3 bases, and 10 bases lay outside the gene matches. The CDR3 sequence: CASSHGRGGKSEQFF. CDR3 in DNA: TGCGCCAGCAGCCATGGACGGGGGGGAAAGAGTGAGCAGTTCTTC.

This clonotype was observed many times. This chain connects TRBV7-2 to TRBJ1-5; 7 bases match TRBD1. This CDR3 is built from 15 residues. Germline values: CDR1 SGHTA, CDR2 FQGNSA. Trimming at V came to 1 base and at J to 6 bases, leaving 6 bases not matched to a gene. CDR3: CASSLVSGGGQPQHF. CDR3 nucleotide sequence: TGTGCCAGCAGCTTAGTGTCAGGGGGAGGTCAGCCCCAGCATTTT.

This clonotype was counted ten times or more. CDR3 sequence (DNA): TGTGCCAGCAGCAAAAGGGGGGGGGGAGAGACCCAGTACTTC. Encoded protein: CASSKRGGGETQYF. The chain joins TRBV7-3 to TRBJ2-5, with D tentatively TRBD2 (7 bases). Germline V gives CDR1 SGHTA, CDR2 FQGTGA. This CDR3 region has 14 residues. Trimming took 5 bases from V and 4 from J, leaving 14 bases between them.

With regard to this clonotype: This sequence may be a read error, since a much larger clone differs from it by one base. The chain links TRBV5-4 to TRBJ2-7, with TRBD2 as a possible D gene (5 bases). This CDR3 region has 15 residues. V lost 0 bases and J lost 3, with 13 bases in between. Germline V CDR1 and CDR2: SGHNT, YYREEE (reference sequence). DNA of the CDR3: TGTGCCAGCAGCTTGGATAGCGCTCCAATCTACGAGCAGTACTTC. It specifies CASSLDSAPIYEQYF.

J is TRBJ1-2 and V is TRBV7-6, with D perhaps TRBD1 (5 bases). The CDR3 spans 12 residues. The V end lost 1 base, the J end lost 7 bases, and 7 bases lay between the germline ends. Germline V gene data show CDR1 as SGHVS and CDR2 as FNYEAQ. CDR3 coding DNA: TGTGCCAGCAGCTTAGGGACATCTGGCTACACCTTC. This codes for CASSLGTSGYTF.

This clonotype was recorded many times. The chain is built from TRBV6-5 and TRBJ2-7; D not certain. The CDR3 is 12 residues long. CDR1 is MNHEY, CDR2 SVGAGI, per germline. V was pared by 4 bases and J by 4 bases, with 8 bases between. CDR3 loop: CASSSDPYEQYF. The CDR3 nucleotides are TGTGCCAGCAGTTCTGACCCATACGAGCAGTACTTC.

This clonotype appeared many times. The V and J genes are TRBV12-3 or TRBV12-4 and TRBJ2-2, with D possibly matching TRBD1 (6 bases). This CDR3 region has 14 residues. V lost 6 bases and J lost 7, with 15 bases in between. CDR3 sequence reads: CASSLAGAHGELFF. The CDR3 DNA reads TGTGCCAGCAGCCTCGCAGGGGCCCACGGGGAGCTGTTTTTT.

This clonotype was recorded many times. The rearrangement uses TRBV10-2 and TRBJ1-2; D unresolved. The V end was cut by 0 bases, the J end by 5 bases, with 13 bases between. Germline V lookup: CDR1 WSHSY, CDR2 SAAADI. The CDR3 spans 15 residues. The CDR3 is CASSESLQRQYGYTF. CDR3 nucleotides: TGCGCCAGCAGTGAGTCGTTGCAGAGACAATATGGCTACACCTTC.

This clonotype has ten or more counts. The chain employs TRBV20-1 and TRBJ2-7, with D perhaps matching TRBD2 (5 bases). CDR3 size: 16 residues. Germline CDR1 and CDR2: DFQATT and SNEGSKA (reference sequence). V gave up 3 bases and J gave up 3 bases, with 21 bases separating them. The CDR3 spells CSASRPPVGVYYEQYF. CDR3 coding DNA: TGCAGTGCTAGCAGACCTCCGGTCGGGGTTTACTACGAGCAGTACTTC.

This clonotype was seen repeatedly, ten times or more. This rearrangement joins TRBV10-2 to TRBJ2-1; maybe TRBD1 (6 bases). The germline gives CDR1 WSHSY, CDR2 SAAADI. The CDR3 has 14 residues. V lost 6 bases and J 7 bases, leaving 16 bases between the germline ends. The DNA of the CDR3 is TGCGCCAGCAGACTCCCAAAGCAGGGGAATGAGCAGTTCTTC. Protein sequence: CASRLPKQGNEQFF.

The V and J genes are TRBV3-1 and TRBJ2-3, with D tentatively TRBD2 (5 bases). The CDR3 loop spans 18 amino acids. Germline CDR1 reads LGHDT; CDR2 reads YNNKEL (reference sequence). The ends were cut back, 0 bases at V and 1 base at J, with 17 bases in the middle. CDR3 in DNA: TGTGCCAGCAGCCAAGATCAAATTGCGGGCGGCCGCACAGATACGCAGTATTTT. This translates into CASSQDQIAGGRTDTQYF.

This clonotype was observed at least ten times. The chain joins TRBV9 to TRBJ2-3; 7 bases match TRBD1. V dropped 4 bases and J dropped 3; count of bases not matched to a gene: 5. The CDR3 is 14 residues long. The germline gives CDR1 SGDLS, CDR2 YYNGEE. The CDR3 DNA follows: TGTGCCAGCAGCCCCACAGGGGAGACAGATACGCAGTATTTT. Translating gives CASSPTGETDTQYF. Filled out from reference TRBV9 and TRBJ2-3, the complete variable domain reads DSGVTQTPKHLITATGQRVTLRCSPRSGDLSVYWYQQSLDQGLQFLIQYYNGEERAKGNILERFSAQQFPDLHSELNLSSLELGDSALYFCASSPTGETDTQYFGPGTRLTVL.

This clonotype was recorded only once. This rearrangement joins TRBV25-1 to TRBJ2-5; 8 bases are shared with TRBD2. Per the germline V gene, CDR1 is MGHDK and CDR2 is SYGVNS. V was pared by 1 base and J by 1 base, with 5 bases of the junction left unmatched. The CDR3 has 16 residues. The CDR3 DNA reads TGTGCCAGCAGTGAATCATTGAGCGGGAGCCAAGAGACCCAGTACTTC. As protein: CASSESLSGSQETQYF.

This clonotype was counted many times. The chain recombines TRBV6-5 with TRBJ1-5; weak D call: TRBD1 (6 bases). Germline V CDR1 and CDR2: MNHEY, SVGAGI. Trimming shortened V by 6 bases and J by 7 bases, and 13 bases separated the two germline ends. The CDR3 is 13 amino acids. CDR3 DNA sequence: TGTGCCAGCAGGCTACAGGGTGGGCAGCCCCAGCATTTT. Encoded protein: CASRLQGGQPQHF.

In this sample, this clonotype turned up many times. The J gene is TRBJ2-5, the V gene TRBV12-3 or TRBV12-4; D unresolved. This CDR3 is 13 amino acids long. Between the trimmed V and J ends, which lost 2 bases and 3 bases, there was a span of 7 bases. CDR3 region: CASSLLRKETQYF. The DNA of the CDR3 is TGTGCCAGCAGTTTATTGCGGAAAGAGACCCAGTACTTC.

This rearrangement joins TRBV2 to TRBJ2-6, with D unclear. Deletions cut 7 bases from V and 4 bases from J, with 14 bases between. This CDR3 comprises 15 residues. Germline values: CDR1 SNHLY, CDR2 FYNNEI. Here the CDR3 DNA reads TGTGCCAGCAAAGTGGGCGTATCAGGGGCCAACGTCCTGACTTTC. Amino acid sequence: CASKVGVSGANVLTF. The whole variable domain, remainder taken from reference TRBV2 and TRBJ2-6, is EPEVTQTPSHQVTQMGQEVILRCVPISNHLYFYWYRQILGQKVEFLVSFYNNEISEKSEIFDDQFSVERPDGSNFTLKIRSTKLEDSAMYFCASKVGVSGANVLTFGAGSRLTVL.

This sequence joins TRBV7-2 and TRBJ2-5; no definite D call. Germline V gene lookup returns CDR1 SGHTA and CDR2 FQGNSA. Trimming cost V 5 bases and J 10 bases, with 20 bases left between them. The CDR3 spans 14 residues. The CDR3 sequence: CASSPRSDAEIQYF. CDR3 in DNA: TGTGCCAGCAGCCCCCGATCGGACGCAGAAATCCAGTACTTC.

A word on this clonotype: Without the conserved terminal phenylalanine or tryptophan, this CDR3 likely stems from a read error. The CDR3 nucleotides read TGTGCCAGCCAACCGTGGGACGGCGATGAGCAGTACTCC. Translated: CASQPWDGDEQYS. The chain has TRBV2 and TRBJ2-7, with D tentatively TRBD1 or TRBD2 (5 bases each). The CDR3 is 13 amino acids. V dropped 8 bases and J dropped 7 bases, with 18 bases sitting between them. Germline loops: CDR1 SNHLY, CDR2 FYNNEI.

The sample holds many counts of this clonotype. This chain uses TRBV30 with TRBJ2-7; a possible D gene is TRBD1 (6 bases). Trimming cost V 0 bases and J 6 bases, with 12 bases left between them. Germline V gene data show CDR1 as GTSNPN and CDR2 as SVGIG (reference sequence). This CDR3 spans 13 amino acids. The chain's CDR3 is CAWSVNTGTEQYF. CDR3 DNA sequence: TGTGCCTGGAGTGTAAATACAGGGACCGAGCAGTACTTC.

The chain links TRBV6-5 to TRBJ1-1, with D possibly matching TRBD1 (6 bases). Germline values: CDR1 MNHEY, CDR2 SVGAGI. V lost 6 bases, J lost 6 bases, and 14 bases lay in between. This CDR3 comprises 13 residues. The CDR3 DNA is TGTGCCAGCAGCCTAGGGGGAAGCGCTGAAGCTTTCTTT. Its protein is CASSLGGSAEAFF.

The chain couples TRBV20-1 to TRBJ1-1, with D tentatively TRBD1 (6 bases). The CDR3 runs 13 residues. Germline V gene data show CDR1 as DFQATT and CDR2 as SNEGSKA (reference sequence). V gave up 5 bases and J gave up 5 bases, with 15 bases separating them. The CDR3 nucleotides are TGCAGTGCTCCGGGGGCATTAGATACTGAAGCTTTCTTT. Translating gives CSAPGALDTEAFF.

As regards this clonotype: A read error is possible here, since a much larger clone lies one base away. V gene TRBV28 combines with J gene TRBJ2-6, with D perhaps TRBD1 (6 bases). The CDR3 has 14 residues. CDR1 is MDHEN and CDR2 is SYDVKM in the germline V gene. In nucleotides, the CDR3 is TGTGCCAGCAATTTAGGCTGGACAGACGGCGTCCTGACTTTC. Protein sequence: CASNLGWTDGVLTF.

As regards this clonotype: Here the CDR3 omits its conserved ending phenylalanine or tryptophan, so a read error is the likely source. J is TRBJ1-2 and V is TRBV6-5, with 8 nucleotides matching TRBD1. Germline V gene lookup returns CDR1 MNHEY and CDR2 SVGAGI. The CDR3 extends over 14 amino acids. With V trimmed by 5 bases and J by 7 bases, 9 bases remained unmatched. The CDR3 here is CASSGSQGAFGYTL. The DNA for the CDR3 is TGTGCCAGCAGTGGCAGCCAGGGGGCATTTGGCTACACCCTC.